This T cell receptor (beta chain) was documented in a study of shared clonotypes between healthy human individuals. Findings of the study overall: Investigators expected sequencing depth to affect clonotype sharing among donors. The study found lower generation probabilities in non-shared clonotypes than in those shared by all four donors.

Terminally differentiated effector memory CD45RA+ cells were left out of the naive CD8 fraction, which was CD45RO-negative and positively selected for CCR7. Healthy adults negative for HIV, lacking recent acute infections or vaccinations, served as donors. With respect to this clone: Its antigen is still unknown.

Repertoires were generated with immunoSEQ multiplex PCR, while TCRdb's copy carries only in-frame clones and drops some. The top ten clones hold under 2% of a sample with about 2,100,000 clones, 93% of them seen once. Sequencing was done on a sample of naive CD8+ T cells from PBMCs. The sequence was obtained from a young man in good health. Some clones in this sample may be carry-over from other donors' samples.

CDR3 bases: TGTGCCAGCAGCATTGAGGGAGAAGGGTACGAGCAGTACTTC. Its protein is CASSIEGEGYEQYF. The chain recombines TRBV9 with TRBJ2-7, with D possibly matching TRBD2 (5 bases). Germline-derived CDR1 and CDR2 are SGDLS and YYNGEE. CDR3 length equals 14 residues. V was trimmed by 4 bases and J by 4 bases, leaving 15 bases between them.